Sequencing of this T cell receptor (beta chain) was carried out in a study of T-cell memory formation after mild COVID-19. As for the study in general: The TCR clusters were mostly specific to one donor. Study conclusions and caveats: Balance between CD4 and CD8 was seen in clones contracting day 15 to 85, and a CD4+ lean was seen in later expanders. Memory sampled before infection contained some responding clones, suggesting cross-reactive memory joined.

The germline CDR1 and CDR2 sequences are SGHRS and YFSETQ. CDR3 size: 15 residues. Trimming left V 0 bases short and J 7 bases short, with 16 bases between. This clonotype was picked up a small number of times. The antigen is undetermined. In TCRdb, the 5' RACE reads were re-called with MiXCR into one record per CDR3 protein. The top ten hold 7% to 9% of the sample, which has about 600,000 distinct CDR3 sequences, about 20% seen once. The chain combines TRBV5-1 with TRBJ1-2; D possibly corresponds to TRBD1 (5 bases). Sequencing was performed on PBMCs or a T cell subset sorted from them (not recorded which). The TCR originated in an adult woman who had mild COVID-19 (a few samples of this study predate the infection). Cell type and time point are not known. The CDR3 is CASSLAAGQGSGYTF. Here the CDR3 DNA reads TGCGCCAGCAGCTTGGCCGCGGGGCAGGGCAGTGGCTACACCTTC.